This T cell receptor beta chain was found in a study of blood T cells in healthy people across ages (dated by TCRdb to between 2014 and 2017). About the study as a whole: In model experiments, template switching captured about one uniquely barcoded TCR beta cDNA molecule for every two T cells. The donors were split into four age groups: young (average approximately 16 years), middle-aged (39), aged (over 55) and long-lived (roughly 77). Two additional independent replicas of 1 million unique cDNA reads from the same blood draw were analyzed for two donors (one aged 18 to 29 and one aged 80 or older). Using deep sequencing normalized with unique cDNA molecular identifiers, the study measured how TCR beta repertoire diversity changes with age. To avoid experimental bias, donors of different ages were distributed randomly across sequencing lanes. Results the study describes overall, beyond this receptor: Since profiling was done on bulk unsorted PBMCs, naive and antigen-experienced compartments could not be conclusively compared. Compared with the aged group, the long-lived group had more naive CD4+ T cells, fewer expanded clones and increased TCR diversity, suggesting age selection. Estimates of total diversity based on one million sequenced T cells were considered lower bounds and underestimates. Observed TCR beta diversity correlated strongly with the percentage of naive T cells measured by flow cytometry. Observed TCR beta diversity per million T cells fell roughly linearly with age, and a significant reduction was already apparent by age roughly 41. Because the CMV infection status of the donors was unknown, age-related changes in expanded clonotypes may potentially have been confounded.

This clonotype was counted only a few times. This clone's antigen is unknown. No per-base quality is available; no much larger clone lies one base away. Between the V and J ends, shortened by 4 bases and 0 bases respectively, the junction contains 9 bases. In the germline V gene (reference sequence), CDR1 corresponds to DFQATT and CDR2 to SNEGSKA. The CDR3 contains 13 residues, cysteine and phenylalanine counted. Left in the record is the CDR3 DNA by itself, 39 bases read in frame from the first base. Library preparation employed 5' RACE. These reads were obtained on an Illumina HiSeq 2500. A second about 7 to 11 cycle PCR used a sample-barcoded 5' primer and a J-beta primer mix. A template-switch 5' adaptor carrying 12 random nucleotides introduced a unique molecular identifier onto each TCR beta cDNA molecule. At least 2.5 million CDR3-containing paired-end reads were obtained from each sample. First-strand cDNA was synthesized from all RNA with the Mint cDNA synthesis kit, primed by a TRBC-specific oligonucleotide. After uracil-DNA glycosylase treatment, a first 18-cycle PCR used universal primers M1SS and BC2_uni_R on all cDNA. In the source study's methods: Normalization of each sample was performed by random selection of 1 million high-quality reads, each carrying a distinct molecular identifier. Instead of being binned into consensus sequences, reads with shared molecular identifiers were discarded. MiTCR, with a Q25 quality threshold and the strictest error-elimination algorithm, was used for CDR3 identification, clonotype clustering and error correction. A nonparametric unseen species model with Euler transformation was used to estimate a lower bound on total TCR beta diversity. In-frame beta chains were kept once TCRdb had trimmed the public reads at Q25 with fastp and called clones with MiXCR. Rows matching on CDR3 protein sequence are summarized as one entry with the most common DNA and genes. These V and J calls rely on TCRdb rather than the paper's analysis. This sample has some 670,000 distinct CDR3 sequences in its table, and approximately 52% of those were observed once. The top ten hold about 13% of the sample.

The donors were 40 or so Caucasian individuals from Russia, aged roughly 6 to 100 years, who were systemically healthy. Each donor gave about 10 milliliters of peripheral blood, drawn into EDTA-treated Vacutainer tubes. PBMCs were isolated by Ficoll-Paque density-gradient centrifugation, with at least 6 million obtained per sample. Trizol reagent was used to extract total RNA from PBMCs, with at least 6 micrograms per sample. For every donor, flow cytometry on a PBMC aliquot measured the percentage of naive CD45RAhigh/CD27high T cells. The specimen was blood. The source of this sequence is a woman aged 80 or older in good health. The receptor chain draws on TRBV20-1 and TRBJ1-1, and perhaps TRBD1 as D gene, on 5 matching bases. For the CDR3, the sequence is CSATRDVNTEAFF. The bases read TGCAGTGCTACACGGGACGTGAACACTGAAGCTTTCTTT.